This T cell receptor beta chain was found in a study of monozygotic twins with inflammatory bowel disease. TCRdb re-called the 5' RACE reads; every CDR3 protein appears as one record, without DNA. The specimen's table records 150,000 to 200,000 distinct CDR3 sequences. Germline CDR1 reads SGHAT; CDR2 reads FQDESV (reference sequence). This CDR3 region has 14 residues. This TCR was recovered from a human donor with ulcerative colitis or Crohn's disease, or a healthy co-twin of an affected twin (not recorded which). Sequenced material: blood. This chain links TRBV11-1 with TRBJ2-1; absent DNA, TCRdb's TRBD2 call cannot be checked. CDR3 sequence: CASSRALVHNEQFF.